This T cell receptor beta chain is from a study of neurological immune-mediated disorders. The wider study: Of about 34 multiple sclerosis patients, approximately 31 were relapsing-remitting and 3 secondary progressive.

Germline V gene sequence: CDR1 SGHDT, CDR2 YYEEEE. CDR3 length: 14 residues. This clonotype occurred a few times. Its ends do not fully match the called genes, so a read error is possible. The team produced cDNA through 5'RACE using 10-nucleotide random UMIs. TCRdb recomputed calls from the 5' RACE reads with MiXCR, one row per CDR3 protein. This table holds 55,000 to 65,000 distinct CDR3 sequences, approximately 3.7% found once. What was sequenced was PBMCs. The sequence was obtained from a woman aged 50 to 60 with multiple sclerosis. This chain connects TRBV5-6 to TRBJ1-6; 8 nucleotides align to TRBD1. The CDR3 nucleotides are TGTGCCAGCAGCGTGGACAGGGTGGATTCACCCCTACACTTT. It translates to CASSVDRVDSPLHF.